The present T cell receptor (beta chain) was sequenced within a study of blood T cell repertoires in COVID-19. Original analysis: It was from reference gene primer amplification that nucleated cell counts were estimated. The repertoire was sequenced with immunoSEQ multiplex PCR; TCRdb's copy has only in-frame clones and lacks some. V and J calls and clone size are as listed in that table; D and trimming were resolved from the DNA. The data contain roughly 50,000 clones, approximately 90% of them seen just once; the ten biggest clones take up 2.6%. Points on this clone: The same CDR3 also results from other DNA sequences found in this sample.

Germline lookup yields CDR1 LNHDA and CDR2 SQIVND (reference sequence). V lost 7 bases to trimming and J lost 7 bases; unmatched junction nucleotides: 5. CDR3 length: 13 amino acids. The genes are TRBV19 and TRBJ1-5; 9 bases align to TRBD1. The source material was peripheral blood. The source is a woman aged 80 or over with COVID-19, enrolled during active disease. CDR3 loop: CASNRGPGQPQHF. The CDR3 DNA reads TGTGCCAGTAACAGGGGGCCGGGGCAGCCCCAGCATTTT.